The clone carrying this T cell receptor (beta chain) was seen more than once but under ten times. The data belong to a study of blood T cell repertoires in COVID-19. Study-level background: Samples of COVID-19 (acute and convalescent) were obtained from the United States, Italy and Spain.

Recruited during active infection, patients (from Seattle) were subsequently followed longitudinally. Sequenced by immunoSEQ multiplex PCR; TCRdb stores in-frame clones only, minus some. The data hold about 150,000 clones, with approximately 85% observed a single time. The CDR3 consists of 13 residues. V was shortened by 4 bases and J by 7 bases, with 13 bases between the two germline ends. The receptor was derived from a man aged 60 to 69 with COVID-19, enrolled during active disease. The sequenced sample was peripheral blood. The gene calls are TRBV12-3 or TRBV12-4 and TRBJ1-1, with D possibly TRBD1 on 5 matching bases. CDR3: CASSSDSLSEAFF. For the CDR3, the DNA is TGTGCCAGCAGTTCTGACAGTCTAAGTGAAGCTTTCTTT.